These 32 T cell receptor beta chains share one sample of origin, sequenced in a study of post-analysis software for immune sequencing data. Study-wide findings and caveats: There were five or six TRBV segments more frequent in patients than controls, and TRBV5-6, TRBV5-1 and TRBV20-1 were among them.

Built from TCR beta cDNA, the libraries had unique molecular identifiers in them. Each CDR3 protein gets one entry after TCRdb re-called the PCR reads with MiXCR. Among about 540,000 distinct CDR3 sequences listed, around a third were seen once. Their antigens remain unidentified. Sequenced sample: blood. Source of these receptors: a girl under 18 with multiple sclerosis.

A note on this clonotype: Its ends do not fully match the called genes, so a read error is possible. This chain links TRBV25-1 with TRBJ2-4; D is undetermined. Germline lookup yields CDR1 MGHDK and CDR2 SYGVNS. The CDR3 runs to 11 residues. CDR3 region: CVSSIEDIQYF. The CDR3 DNA reads TGTGTCAGCAGTATAGAGGACATTCAGTACTTC. The full variable domain, with the rest looked up from reference TRBV25-1 and TRBJ2-4, is EADIYQTPRYLVIGTGKKITLECSQTMGHDKMYWYQQDPGMELHLIHYSYGVNSTEKGDLSSESTVSRIRTEHFPLTLESARPSHTSQYLCVSSIEDIQYFGAGTRLSVL.

DNA for the CDR3: TGTGCCAGCAGGATTGCAGGGACCTACAATGAGCAGTTCTTC. Its translation: CASRIAGTYNEQFF. V gene TRBV2 combines with J gene TRBJ2-1; weak D call: TRBD1 (5 bases). The V and J ends lost 6 bases and 2 bases respectively, with 11 bases between them. The CDR3 length is 14 residues. CDR1 SNHLY and CDR2 FYNNEI come from the germline V gene.

The CDR3, as DNA: TGTGCCAGCAGAGGCGGGAACACTGAAGCTTTCTTT. It is translated as CASRGGNTEAFF. The rearrangement joins TRBV6-6 to TRBJ1-1; D is unclear. CDR3 size: 12 residues. V was clipped by 6 bases and J by 1 base, with 6 bases between them. Germline CDR1 MNHNY, CDR2 SVGAGI (reference sequence).

This rearrangement joins TRBV7-9 to TRBJ1-4, with TRBD1 identical over 11 bases. CDR3 length equals 16 residues. The germline V gene encodes CDR1 SEHNR and CDR2 FQNEAQ (reference sequence). With 6 bases clipped from V and 8 bases from J, the junction kept 11 bases outside the gene matches. The CDR3 DNA follows: TGTGCCAGCAGTCTCGGACAGGGGGCGCCCCCCGAAAAACTGTTTTTT. Residues: CASSLGQGAPPEKLFF.

In its sample, this clonotype was seen a few times. The chain has TRBV20-1 and TRBJ1-5, with 9 bases aligning to TRBD1. Germline CDR1 and CDR2: DFQATT and SNEGSKA (reference sequence). This CDR3 is 13 amino acids long. The trim removed 5 bases at V and 6 bases at J, leaving 5 bases unmatched. The CDR3 reads CSAVQGAGQPQHF. The CDR3 bases are TGCAGTGCTGTACAGGGGGCCGGTCAGCCCCAGCATTTT.

CDR3 DNA sequence: TGCAGTGCTGGCGGTGGGAACGCCTACGAGCAGTACTTC. This codes for CSAGGGNAYEQYF. The chain couples TRBV20-1 to TRBJ2-7; D ambiguous. Per the germline V gene, CDR1 is DFQATT and CDR2 is SNEGSKA (reference sequence). V shed 5 bases and J shed 2 bases, with 13 bases lying between them. This CDR3 contains 13 residues.

This clonotype was seen more than once but under ten times. The rearrangement links TRBV20-1 to TRBJ2-5; D may be TRBD2 (5 bases). Germline V gene lookup returns CDR1 DFQATT and CDR2 SNEGSKA (reference sequence). The V gene lost 0 bases and the J gene lost 4 bases, with 21 bases spanning the gap. This CDR3 has 17 amino acids. DNA of the CDR3: TGCAGTGCTAGAGATCCGATAGAGGGAAAGAGGCGAGAGACCCAGTACTTC. It translates to CSARDPIEGKRRETQYF.

This clonotype was counted between two and nine times. This chain joins TRBV7-2 and TRBJ2-7, with TRBD2 identical over 10 bases. TRBJ2-5 explains the end of the DNA better; the J call may be wrong. The CDR3 totals 17 residues. The V gene's germline CDR1 is SGHTA and CDR2 FQGNSA. CDR3 in DNA: TGTGCCAGCAGCTTAGGTCACCAGCGGGGGGGCTCGGAGACCCAGTACTTC. Amino acids: CASSLGHQRGGSETQYF.

This clonotype came up a few times. CDR3 in DNA: TGTGCCAGCAGTACAACAACAGGGGGAGACGAGCAGTACTTC. Amino acids: CASSTTTGGDEQYF. The gene calls are TRBV12-3 or TRBV12-4 and TRBJ2-7; 8 nucleotides agree with TRBD1. Trimming removed 5 bases from V and 5 bases from J; junction bases left unmatched: 8. This CDR3 has 14 residues.

The rearrangement links TRBV10-3 to TRBJ2-7; no reliable D call. The V gene's germline CDR1 is ENHRY and CDR2 SYGVKD. This CDR3 is 13 amino acids long. The V gene lost 4 bases and the J gene lost 2 bases, with 9 bases spanning the gap. The CDR3: CAISVLLTYEQYF. The CDR3, as DNA: TGTGCCATCAGTGTATTACTAACCTACGAGCAGTACTTC.

This clonotype was counted only a few times. The genes are TRBV20-1 and TRBJ1-2, with D perhaps matching TRBD1 (6 bases). V was shortened by 3 bases and J by 4 bases, with 15 bases between the two germline ends. Germline CDR1 DFQATT, CDR2 SNEGSKA (reference sequence). This CDR3 is built from 14 residues. The CDR3 loop is CSASAIQGTYGYTF. The DNA for the CDR3 is TGCAGTGCTAGTGCGATCCAGGGGACCTATGGCTACACCTTC.

The V and J genes are TRBV18 and TRBJ2-6; D is ambiguous. Looked up from germline, CDR1 is KGHSH and CDR2 is LQKENI. V lost 2 bases and J 0 bases, leaving 14 bases between the germline ends. The CDR3 covers 18 residues. The CDR3 loop is CASSPRARPFSGANVLTF. For the CDR3, the DNA is TGTGCCAGCTCACCAAGGGCCAGGCCCTTCTCTGGGGCCAACGTCCTGACTTTC. The complete variable domain, with remaining parts taken from reference TRBV18 and TRBJ2-6, reads NAGVMQNPRHLVRRRGQEARLRCSPMKGHSHVYWYRQLPEEGLKFMVYLQKENIIDESGMPKERFSAEFPKEGPSILRIQQVVRGDSAAYFCASSPRARPFSGANVLTFGAGSRLTVL.

For this clonotype: A much larger clone lies a single base off, so this may be a read error. The chain links TRBV6-4 to TRBJ2-5; no definite D call. Trimming pared 0 bases from V and 10 bases from J, leaving 12 bases between. This CDR3 region has 13 residues. Germline loops: CDR1 MRHNA, CDR2 SNTAGT. The CDR3 DNA reads TGTGCCAGCAGTGACTCTGGGTTCCCTCACCAGTACTTC. This translates into CASSDSGFPHQYF.

In its sample, this clonotype was seen many times. The chain employs TRBV6-8 and TRBJ2-7; the match to TRBD1 covers 9 bases. V was pared by 5 bases and J by 2 bases, with 1 base of the junction left unmatched. CDR1 and CDR2 from the germline V gene are MNHGY and SAAAGT. This CDR3 spans 13 amino acids. The CDR3 nucleotides read TGTGCCAGCAGTGGGGACAGGGCCTACGAGCAGTACTTC. Translating it yields CASSGDRAYEQYF.

The V gene is TRBV7-9, the J gene TRBJ2-4; 10 bases map to TRBD1. The J call could be wrong; TRBJ2-5 is a better fit for the DNA end. The germline V gene has CDR1 SEHNR and CDR2 FQNEAQ (reference sequence). CDR3 length: 15 residues. CDR3 loop: CASSLEGQGRETQYF. The DNA for the CDR3 is TGTGCCAGCAGCCTAGAGGGACAGGGGAGAGAGACCCAGTACTTC.

V usage is TRBV11-3 and J usage is TRBJ2-1, with D maybe TRBD2 (5 bases). The CDR3 sequence is 14 residues long. V was cut by 1 base and J by 7 bases, with 11 bases left in between. Germline loops: CDR1 SGHNT, CDR2 YENEEA. This chain's CDR3 is CASSLGETGNEQFF. The CDR3 region has the DNA TGTGCCAGCAGCTTAGGGGAAACGGGGAATGAGCAGTTCTTC.

This clonotype was recorded a few times. The genes are TRBV20-1 and TRBJ2-5; TRBD1 aligns across 7 bases. J gave up 0 bases and V 5 bases, and 9 bases lay outside the gene matches. Germline CDR1 and CDR2: DFQATT and SNEGSKA (reference sequence). The CDR3 is 15 residues long. CDR3 region: CSADPGTEYQETQYF. The CDR3, as DNA: TGCAGTGCTGATCCCGGGACAGAGTACCAAGAGACCCAGTACTTC.

The J gene is TRBJ2-3, the V gene TRBV20-1; 7 bases map to TRBD2. This CDR3 comprises 12 residues. CDR1 and CDR2 from the germline V gene are DFQATT and SNEGSKA (reference sequence). The CDR3: CGAPAGSDTQYF. In nucleotides, the CDR3 is TGCGGCGCCCCAGCGGGGTCAGATACGCAGTATTTT.

This clonotype came up a few times. This sequence joins TRBV6-5 and TRBJ2-7; 7 nucleotides match TRBD1. In germline, CDR1 is MNHEY, CDR2 SVGAGI. The J segment lost 0 bases and the V segment lost 2 bases, leaving 4 bases of the junction unmatched. The CDR3 loop spans 15 amino acids. CDR3: CASSYRRGISYEQYF. The CDR3 DNA follows: TGTGCCAGCAGTTACCGCAGGGGGATCTCCTACGAGCAGTACTTC.

The chain combines TRBV7-9 with TRBJ2-7, with D possibly matching TRBD2 (6 bases). Germline lookup yields CDR1 SEHNR and CDR2 FQNEAQ (reference sequence). This CDR3 comprises 11 residues. The V end lost 5 bases, the J end lost 9 bases, and 11 bases lay between the germline ends. In nucleotides, the CDR3 is TGTGCCAGCAGCCAGGCGGGGAGGCAGTACTTC. Translated, it gives CASSQAGRQYF.

The V and J genes are TRBV18 and TRBJ2-5; D unresolved. Looked up from germline, CDR1 is KGHSH and CDR2 is LQKENI. This CDR3 spans 13 amino acids. Trimming removed 2 bases from V and 2 bases from J, with 6 bases in between. The CDR3 coding sequence is TGTGCCAGCTCACCAGACGCGCAAGAGACCCAGTACTTC. Translated: CASSPDAQETQYF.

This clonotype has a handful of counts. The genes are TRBV7-8 and TRBJ2-6, with D maybe TRBD2 (6 bases). The CDR3 contains 17 residues. Germline CDR1 SGHVS, CDR2 FQNEAQ. V dropped 3 bases and J dropped 0 bases, with 12 bases sitting between them. The CDR3 is CASSFGDSRSGANVLTF. Written as DNA, the CDR3 is TGTGCCAGCAGCTTCGGGGACTCCCGCTCTGGGGCCAACGTCCTGACTTTC.

Comments on this clonotype: This may be a read error: a much more frequent sequence differs by one nucleotide. This chain links TRBV10-2 with TRBJ2-7; 9 bases are shared with TRBD1. This CDR3 comprises 12 residues. Germline assignment: CDR1 WSHSY and CDR2 SAAADI. J was trimmed by 3 bases and V by 10 bases; bases with no gene match: 4. The CDR3 protein is CANGTGNYEQYF. In DNA form, the CDR3 reads TGCGCCAATGGGACAGGGAACTACGAGCAGTACTTC.

The CDR3 reads CSARDVGFGGQETQYF. CDR3 bases: TGCAGTGCTAGAGATGTTGGATTCGGGGGGCAAGAGACCCAGTACTTC. V gene TRBV20-1 combines with J gene TRBJ2-5; 7 bases map to TRBD2. The germline V gene has CDR1 DFQATT and CDR2 SNEGSKA (reference sequence). The CDR3 totals 16 residues. V lost 0 bases, J lost 2 bases, and 9 bases stayed unmatched.

This clonotype was counted ten times or more. The chain uses TRBV6-5 and TRBJ2-3, with D perhaps matching TRBD1 (6 bases). The V end lost 6 bases, the J end lost 12 bases, and 16 bases lay between the germline ends. CDR1 and CDR2 from the germline V gene are MNHEY and SVGAGI. This CDR3 has 12 amino acids. Here the CDR3 reads CASRRTASSQYF. CDR3 nucleotide sequence: TGTGCCAGCAGACGGACAGCATCCTCCCAGTATTTT.

This clonotype has a handful of counts. The chain has TRBV4-2 and TRBJ2-7; 7 bases match TRBD1. The CDR3 has 17 residues. Per the germline V gene, CDR1 is LGHNA and CDR2 is YNFKEQ. Unmatched junction bases numbered 13, after V lost 3 bases and J lost 2 bases. CDR3 bases: TGTGCCAGCAGCCACCCATCGCTCCGGGACAGACCCTACGAGCAGTACTTC. It yields the protein CASSHPSLRDRPYEQYF.

A few counts support this clonotype. In DNA, the CDR3 is TGTGCCAGCAGCCATACAGGGGGCAGCTATGGCTACACCTTC. This codes for CASSHTGGSYGYTF. The rearrangement uses TRBV3-1 and TRBJ1-2, with 9 bases identical to TRBD1. The CDR3 has 14 residues. The V gene end was trimmed by 3 bases and the J gene end by 4 bases; junction bases not matched to a gene: 3. Germline CDR1 LGHDT, CDR2 YNNKEL (reference sequence).

V gene TRBV7-3 combines with J gene TRBJ2-1; 7 positions agree with TRBD2. This CDR3 has 13 amino acids. Germline CDR1 and CDR2: SGHTA and FQGTGA. V trimming: 0 bases; J trimming: 8 bases; junction bases outside the gene matches: 1. The CDR3 protein is CASSLTGGYEQFF. For the CDR3, the DNA is TGTGCCAGCAGCTTAACGGGGGGGTATGAGCAGTTCTTC.

The gene calls are TRBV10-3 and TRBJ2-3, with 7 bases matching TRBD2. The CDR3 spans 16 residues. Germline CDR1 is ENHRY and CDR2 is SYGVKD. With V trimmed by 0 bases and J by 1 base, 4 bases remained unmatched. The DNA of the CDR3 is TGTGCCATCAGTGAGTCAAGGGACTACCGCACAGATACGCAGTATTTT. This sequence encodes CAISESRDYRTDTQYF.

This clonotype was recorded a few times. The chain joins TRBV9 to TRBJ2-3; TRBD2 matches at 12 bases. The germline CDR1 and CDR2 sequences are SGDLS and YYNGEE. CDR3 length equals 17 residues. Germline trimming cut 2 bases from V and 4 bases from J; bases unmatched to any gene: 8. The CDR3 region has the DNA TGTGCCAGCAGCGTCGATACTAGCGGGGGGCTTGCAGATACGCAGTATTTT. Residues: CASSVDTSGGLADTQYF.

The chain employs TRBV20-1 and TRBJ2-3; 8 bases are shared with TRBD1. V was pared by 4 bases and J by 5 bases, with 11 bases of the junction left unmatched. CDR1 is DFQATT and CDR2 is SNEGSKA in the germline V gene (reference sequence). This CDR3 has 15 amino acids. CDR3 nucleotide sequence: TGCAGTGCTAATTTAGGGGGACAGGCGCAAGATACGCAGTATTTT. Its protein is CSANLGGQAQDTQYF.

In its sample, this clonotype was seen a few times. The chain employs TRBV9 and TRBJ2-1; no clear D. The germline V gene encodes CDR1 SGDLS and CDR2 YYNGEE. The CDR3 length is 12 residues. Trimming cost V 4 bases and J 7 bases, with 9 bases left between them. This CDR3 is CASSSAGNEQFF. The CDR3 DNA is TGTGCCAGCAGCTCTGCCGGGAATGAGCAGTTCTTC.